The 17 T cell receptor beta chains presented below share a single source sample, sequenced in a study of response to subunit inactivated influenza vaccine. TCRdb re-called the RT-PCR reads with MiXCR, one entry per CDR3 protein. Counted here are over 400,000 distinct CDR3 sequences, over 10% occurring once; the ten biggest clones make up less than 15%. The input for sequencing was PBMCs from blood, taken 40 to 50 days after vaccination. The receptors shown here come from a man aged 50 or older who received an inactivated influenza vaccine.

This clonotype was seen a single time. J is TRBJ2-1 and V is TRBV30; no clear D. The CDR3 is 13 amino acids. With 8 bases removed from V and 8 bases from J, the gap between germline ends came to 19 bases. Germline V gene lookup returns CDR1 GTSNPN and CDR2 SVGIG (reference sequence). The CDR3 region has the DNA TGTGCCGTAAATCCGGTCCTGAGGCATGAGCAGTTCTTC. Translating gives CAVNPVLRHEQFF.

This clonotype was seen a few times. The rearrangement links TRBV11-2 to TRBJ2-1, with D perhaps TRBD1 (5 bases). Germline V lookup: CDR1 SGHAT, CDR2 FQNNGV. The V and J ends lost 0 bases and 4 bases respectively, with 13 bases between them. This CDR3 comprises 16 residues. The CDR3 coding sequence is TGTGCCAGCAGCTTAGAACCTAGTCAGGGATACAATGAGCAGTTCTTC. It translates to CASSLEPSQGYNEQFF.

Only a few counts were recorded for this clonotype. The chain is built from TRBV11-2 and TRBJ2-7, with TRBD1 matching over 8 bases. Germline loops: CDR1 SGHAT, CDR2 FQNNGV. V was pared by 0 bases and J by 3 bases, with 4 bases of the junction left unmatched. This CDR3 spans 15 amino acids. The CDR3 nucleotides read TGTGCCAGCAGCTTAGATGGGGACAGGCGCTACGAGCAGTACTTC. Protein sequence: CASSLDGDRRYEQYF.

This rearrangement joins TRBV18 to TRBJ2-2, with D perhaps matching TRBD2 (5 bases). Germline V lookup: CDR1 KGHSH, CDR2 LQKENI. V was pared by 2 bases and J by 8 bases, with 24 bases between. This CDR3 has 18 residues. CDR3 protein: CASSPRDYIGEKGGELFF. CDR3 DNA sequence: TGTGCCAGCTCACCAAGAGACTATATCGGAGAGAAAGGGGGGGAGCTGTTTTTT.

The chain employs TRBV20-1 and TRBJ2-7, with a possible D match to TRBD1 (5 bases). The CDR3 runs to 14 residues. Germline V gene data show CDR1 as DFQATT and CDR2 as SNEGSKA (reference sequence). Trimming removed 0 bases at V and 3 bases at J, with 12 bases between. The CDR3 reads CSAREKPQGYEQYF. CDR3 sequence (DNA): TGCAGTGCTAGAGAGAAGCCCCAGGGCTACGAGCAGTACTTC.

In its sample, this clonotype was seen a few times. The V and J genes are TRBV29-1 and TRBJ1-6; 7 bases align to TRBD1. The CDR3 length is 13 residues. V shed 6 bases, J shed 9 bases, and the junction held 8 bases outside the gene matches. From germline, CDR1 is SQVTM and CDR2 ANQGSEA. The CDR3 region has the DNA TGCAGCGTGCGAGGGGGCGAAGGTTCACCCCTCCACTTT. Its protein is CSVRGGEGSPLHF.

This clonotype was seen only a few times. The chain uses TRBV9 and TRBJ1-6; 8 bases line up with TRBD1. Germline CDR1 is SGDLS and CDR2 is YYNGEE. With V trimmed by 3 bases and J by 9 bases, 5 bases remained unmatched. The CDR3 has 14 amino acids. For the CDR3, the DNA is TGTGCCAGCAGCGAGACAGGGGTGCGTTCACCCCTCCACTTT. Translating it yields CASSETGVRSPLHF.

This clonotype came up many times. The chain has TRBV9 and TRBJ2-3; 7 bases align to TRBD2. V was pared by 0 bases and J by 4 bases, with 5 bases of the junction left unmatched. This CDR3 has 15 residues. Germline CDR1 and CDR2: SGDLS and YYNGEE. The CDR3 protein is CASSVGEGTADTQYF. CDR3 sequence (DNA): TGTGCCAGCAGCGTAGGGGAGGGCACCGCAGATACGCAGTATTTT.

This clonotype has more than one count but fewer than ten. The chain couples TRBV29-1 to TRBJ1-5; no firm D call. V lost 4 bases and J 4 bases, leaving 14 bases between the germline ends. Germline V gives CDR1 SQVTM, CDR2 ANQGSEA. This CDR3 has 14 amino acids. CDR3 residues: CSVALAGGNQPQHF. For the CDR3, the DNA is TGCAGCGTTGCCCTGGCAGGAGGGAATCAGCCCCAGCATTTT. Full variable domain (rest looked up from reference TRBV29-1 and TRBJ1-5): SAVISQKPSRDICQRGTSLTIQCQVDSQVTMMFWYRQQPGQSLTLIATANQGSEATYESGFVIDKFPISRPNLTFSTLTVSNMSPEDSSIYLCSVALAGGNQPQHFGDGTRLSIL.

The CDR3 loop is CASSLLAQETQYF. In nucleotides, the CDR3 is TGTGCCAGCAGCTTACTAGCCCAAGAGACCCAGTACTTC. The rearrangement links TRBV7-9 to TRBJ2-5; a possible D gene is TRBD2 (5 bases). V was clipped by 2 bases and J by 1 base, with 5 bases between them. CDR3 length: 13 residues. Looked up from germline, CDR1 is SEHNR and CDR2 is FQNEAQ (reference sequence).

The gene calls are TRBV29-1 and TRBJ2-3; TRBD2 is a possible D gene (5 bases). V lost 8 bases, J lost 4 bases, and 19 bases lay in between. The germline CDR1 and CDR2 sequences are SQVTM and ANQGSEA. This CDR3 spans 14 amino acids. CDR3 nucleotides: TGCAGCCCTAGGCGGGCTAGCTACGCAGATACGCAGTATTTT. Translating it yields CSPRRASYADTQYF.

This CDR3 is CASSLLEYTDTQYF. CDR3 nucleotide sequence: TGTGCCAGCAGCTTATTAGAGTACACAGATACGCAGTATTTT. This chain joins TRBV7-9 and TRBJ2-3, with D hard to call. CDR1 is SEHNR, CDR2 FQNEAQ, per germline (reference sequence). The CDR3 length is 14 residues. Trimming removed 2 bases at V and 2 bases at J, with 8 bases between.

This clonotype was observed a few times. CDR3 sequence: CSAKRHFSYEQYF. DNA of the CDR3: TGCAGTGCTAAGCGGCACTTCTCCTACGAGCAGTACTTC. The chain combines TRBV20-1 with TRBJ2-7, with a possible D match to TRBD2 (5 bases). From germline, CDR1 is DFQATT and CDR2 SNEGSKA (reference sequence). This CDR3 is 13 amino acids long. V was clipped by 4 bases and J by 0 bases, with 10 bases between them.

This clonotype was detected a few times. V gene TRBV3-1 combines with J gene TRBJ1-1; D unclear. Per the germline V gene, CDR1 is LGHDT and CDR2 is YNNKEL (reference sequence). The CDR3 length is 13 residues. Trimming removed 1 base at V and 0 bases at J, with 3 bases between. The CDR3 region has the DNA TGTGCCAGCAGCCAAGCCCTGAACACTGAAGCTTTCTTT. Translated, it gives CASSQALNTEAFF.

This sequence joins TRBV12-3 or TRBV12-4 and TRBJ1-2; 7 positions match TRBD1. There are 14 residues in the CDR3. The J segment lost 7 bases and the V segment lost 5 bases, leaving 10 bases of the junction unmatched. CDR3 coding DNA: TGTGCCAGCAGTAAGGGACAGTCGGTCCCTGGCTACACCTTC. It is translated as CASSKGQSVPGYTF.

There are many counts of this clonotype. The chain has TRBV27 and TRBJ2-2, with TRBD2 identical over 12 bases. The germline gives CDR1 MNHEY, CDR2 SMNVEV (reference sequence). This CDR3 contains 15 residues. The trim removed 5 bases at V and 4 bases at J, leaving 2 bases unmatched. CDR3 residues: CASSLAGGTTGELFF. The CDR3 DNA sequence: TGTGCCAGCAGTCTAGCGGGGGGGACCACCGGGGAGCTGTTTTTT.

J is TRBJ1-3 and V is TRBV6-1, with 7 bases matching TRBD1. The CDR3 length is 14 residues. V was pared by 6 bases and J by 2 bases, with 4 bases of the junction left unmatched. The germline gives CDR1 MNHNS, CDR2 SASEGT. In DNA, the CDR3 is TGTGCCAGCAGGCTTCAGGGGGCTGGAAACACCATATATTTT. Amino acid sequence: CASRLQGAGNTIYF.